The clone carrying this TCR beta chain was seen at least ten times. The target antigen is unknown. The sample belongs to a study of blood T cells in healthy people across ages. A second roughly 7 to 11 cycle PCR used barcoded and J-beta primers. TCRdb re-analysed the 5' RACE reads in MiXCR, keeping a single row per CDR3 protein. Among about 1.6 million distinct CDR3 sequences listed, almost 35% were seen once. Study outcomes and limitations: It was held that diversity estimates obtained from one million T cells represented underestimates. A roughly linear fall in TCR beta diversity per million T cells was seen with increasing age. Naive and antigen-experienced cells could not be conclusively compared, given unsorted PBMCs.

This CDR3 has 15 residues. Trimming took 3 bases from V and 5 from J, leaving 14 bases between them. Germline V gene data show CDR1 as MGHRA and CDR2 as YSYEKL. This clonotype was sampled from a woman in her 30s in good health. This chain connects TRBV4-1 to TRBJ2-1; possibly TRBD2 for D (7 bases). Sequencing used blood. Here the CDR3 reads CASSHEWGGNNEQFF. Written as DNA, the CDR3 is TGCGCCAGCAGCCACGAATGGGGGGGCAACAATGAGCAGTTCTTC.